These 7 T cell receptor beta chains were sequenced from one sample in a study of cytomegalovirus exposure and HLA in healthy donors. With 60 Vbeta and 13 Jbeta primers, the PCR was carried out. TCRdb's copy holds only in-frame clones and misses some; the assay was immunoSEQ multiplex PCR. The sample records 100,000 to 150,000 clones, around 76% being singletons. The sample was PBMCs. These receptors came from a woman aged 60-75 years in good health and CMV-seropositive.

The chain carries TRBV27 and TRBJ1-3; 8 bases fit TRBD1. Germline CDR1 and CDR2: MNHEY and SMNVEV (reference sequence). This CDR3 is built from 16 residues. V was pared by 5 bases and J by 4 bases, with 10 bases of the junction left unmatched. In DNA, the CDR3 is TGTGCCAGCAGTCCCGACAGGGGCGCTAAGGGAAACACCATATATTTT. It encodes CASSPDRGAKGNTIYF.

This clone appeared a few times. The chain uses TRBV4-3 and TRBJ1-5; weak D call: TRBD1 (6 bases). Germline lookup yields CDR1 LGHNA and CDR2 YSLEER. This CDR3 is 14 amino acids long. Trimming pared 3 bases from V and 4 bases from J, leaving 10 bases between. The CDR3 sequence is CASSQRQVNQPQHF. In nucleotides, the CDR3 is TGCGCCAGCAGCCAGCGACAGGTAAATCAGCCCCAGCATTTT.

The chain combines TRBV10-1 with TRBJ1-3; 11 bases align to TRBD1. The CDR3 sequence is 15 residues long. V lost 11 bases to trimming and J lost 1 base; unmatched junction nucleotides: 7. Germline CDR1 WNHNN, CDR2 SYGVQD (reference sequence). Here the CDR3 reads CAGRDRGRSGNTIYF. The CDR3 DNA reads TGCGCCGGACGGGACAGGGGGAGGTCTGGAAACACCATATATTTT.

The rearrangement joins TRBV5-1 to TRBJ1-3; D call uncertain. The CDR3 has 17 amino acids. From germline, CDR1 is SGHRS and CDR2 YFSETQ. Deletions cut 0 bases from V and 0 bases from J, with 13 bases between. CDR3 DNA sequence: TGCGCCAGCAGCTTGGATGCGGCAGCCAACTCTGGAAACACCATATATTTT. Translating it yields CASSLDAAANSGNTIYF.

This clone has just a few counts. V and J are TRBV7-3 and TRBJ1-1; TRBD1 matches 7 bases. Trimming at V came to 2 bases and at J to 0 bases, leaving 6 bases not matched to a gene. The CDR3 runs 16 residues. Germline V lookup: CDR1 SGHTA, CDR2 FQGTGA. The CDR3 nucleotides are TGTGCCAGCAGCTTAGGTTTTGGGACAGTGAACACTGAAGCTTTCTTT. Its protein is CASSLGFGTVNTEAFF. Full variable domain (outside the CDR3, taken from reference TRBV7-3 and TRBJ1-1): GAGVSQTPSNKVTEKGKYVELRCDPISGHTALYWYRQSLGQGPEFLIYFQGTGAADDSGLPNDRFFAVRPEGSVSTLKIQRTERGDSAVYLCASSLGFGTVNTEAFFGQGTRLTVV.

The V gene is TRBV11-3, the J gene TRBJ2-5, with D possibly being TRBD1 (6 bases). The J call could be wrong; TRBJ2-7 is a better fit for the DNA end. This CDR3 spans 11 amino acids. Germline CDR1 reads SGHNT; CDR2 reads YENEEA. The CDR3, as DNA: TGTGCCACGCAAGGGGGCTACGAGCAGTACTTC. Protein product: CATQGGYEQYF.

CDR3 protein: CASSQETGWGYGYTF. Here the CDR3 DNA reads TGTGCCAGCAGCCAAGAGACAGGGTGGGGCTATGGCTACACCTTC. The chain joins TRBV4-2 to TRBJ1-2, with 7 bases lining up with TRBD1. The V gene's germline CDR1 is LGHNA and CDR2 YNFKEQ. Losses at the gene ends were 0 bases for V and 4 bases for J; bases not matched to a gene: 5. The CDR3 has 15 residues.